Listed below are T cell receptor beta chains from one sample, sequenced in a study of cytomegalovirus exposure and HLA in healthy donors. Assay: immunoSEQ multiplex PCR; the TCRdb copy retains only in-frame clones and omits some. The data hold 80,000 to 100,000 clones, with 60% to 80% observed a single time. Sequenced input: PBMCs. All receptors come from a man aged 40-49 years in good health and CMV-seronegative. Both conserved end residues are part of each CDR3. Clone size, where shown, is once, few, many, or a class for clones that have expanded.

v_gene,j_gene,abundance,CDR3aa
TRBV2,TRBJ2-1,few,CASSALGQGIYNEQFF
TRBV7-9,TRBJ2-3,-,CASSALGTGQSDTQYF
TRBV10-3,TRBJ1-1,-,CAISEGAAPTEAFF
TRBV14,TRBJ2-7,-,CASSQGLQTYEQYF
TRBV7-3,TRBJ2-5,-,CASSSGRGETQYF
TRBV10-3,TRBJ2-3,-,CAIAAGDTDTQYF
TRBV14,TRBJ2-3,-,CASSRRRGFTTTSGASTDTQYF
TRBV7-9,TRBJ2-3,few,CASSLSGGADTQYF
TRBV19,TRBJ2-1,-,CASSRLAEISFNEQFF
TRBV28,TRBJ1-5,once,CASQRRGRGNQPQHF
TRBV28,TRBJ2-2,-,CASSRSRNTGELFF
TRBV2,TRBJ2-1,few,CASSLFTLAGEFF
TRBV27,TRBJ1-1,-,CASRTQGAGRAFF
TRBV27,TRBJ1-5,-,CASRTGGAGQPQHF
TRBV28,TRBJ2-7,-,CASSLIGQGNYEQYF
TRBV9,TRBJ1-5,-,CASSAGTGFLQPQHF
TRBV5-6,TRBJ1-5,few,CASSLAENQPQHF
TRBV29-1,TRBJ1-2,few,CSAMGGDYGYTF
TRBV11-2,TRBJ2-1,-,CASSPPLGLAGGYEQFF
TRBV4-1,TRBJ2-1,-,CASSQELAYYNEQFF
TRBV6-4,TRBJ1-1,-,CASSEQGNGEAFF
TRBV6-1,TRBJ2-1,-,CASSDGTGARYNEQFF
TRBV5-6,TRBJ2-3,-,CASSLNRELTDTQYF
TRBV7-2,TRBJ2-2,-,CASTNPGSRTGELFF
TRBV25-1,TRBJ1-1,-,CASRGGNTEAFF
TRBV5-1,TRBJ2-3,-,CASSLRGLAGERGDTQYF
TRBV5-6,TRBJ1-6,-,CASSSGTGGAWSPLHF
TRBV28,TRBJ1-1,-,CASSLGGASTEAFF
TRBV5-1,TRBJ1-5,-,CASSRGTENQPQHF
TRBV28,TRBJ2-2,-,CASSRQAGTGLVQELFF
TRBV19,TRBJ2-7,-,CASSIFGQGPTYEQYF
TRBV5-1,TRBJ2-7,-,CASSLDGQGPYEQYF
TRBV29-1,TRBJ2-2,-,CSVEVTGAGELFF
TRBV7-8,TRBJ1-2,-,CASSLEEGAYYGYTF
TRBV19,TRBJ2-7,-,CASSLFSLSEQYF
TRBV4-2,TRBJ2-2,once,CASSRSTGNGELFF
TRBV7-9,TRBJ1-6,-,CASSLGRGQGSPLHF
TRBV2,TRBJ1-1,-,CASSSTGGTEAFF
TRBV6-6,TRBJ2-2,-,CASSPRDRGRGELFF
TRBV15,TRBJ2-2,-,CATSTSRGITGELFF
TRBV19,TRBJ2-3,once,CASSQGSTDTQYF
TRBV6-5,TRBJ2-7,-,CASSSSGGHYEQYF
TRBV25-1,TRBJ2-4,-,CASSEPSGGAGKNIQYF
TRBV10-3,TRBJ2-7,-,CAISMPQGTNEQYF
TRBV28,TRBJ2-7,-,CASNTGTVGYEQYF
TRBV6-6,TRBJ1-1,few,CASSTGTANTEAFF
TRBV15,TRBJ2-1,-,CATSRPGYNEQFF
TRBV19,TRBJ2-1,-,CASSMGGWGGSDNEQFF
TRBV28,TRBJ1-3,-,CASRRAGGDRAGNTIYF
TRBV7-9,TRBJ1-5,-,CASSWGGKPQHF
TRBV5-4,TRBJ2-3,-,CASSRSSGSDTQYF
TRBV2,TRBJ2-4,few,CASSDPTTQSKNIQYF
TRBV2,TRBJ1-2,-,CASSDDRLNYGYTF
TRBV5-1,TRBJ1-1,-,CASSLDGTVMNTEAFF
TRBV6-5,TRBJ2-1,-,CASSYAGRARNEQFF
TRBV30,TRBJ2-3,few,CAWSVSGGPPGTQYF
TRBV15,TRBJ1-6,-,CATSRDTGGSSPLHF
TRBV28,TRBJ2-7,-,CASRRSSYEQYF
TRBV30,TRBJ2-5,-,CAWVGLAQETQYF